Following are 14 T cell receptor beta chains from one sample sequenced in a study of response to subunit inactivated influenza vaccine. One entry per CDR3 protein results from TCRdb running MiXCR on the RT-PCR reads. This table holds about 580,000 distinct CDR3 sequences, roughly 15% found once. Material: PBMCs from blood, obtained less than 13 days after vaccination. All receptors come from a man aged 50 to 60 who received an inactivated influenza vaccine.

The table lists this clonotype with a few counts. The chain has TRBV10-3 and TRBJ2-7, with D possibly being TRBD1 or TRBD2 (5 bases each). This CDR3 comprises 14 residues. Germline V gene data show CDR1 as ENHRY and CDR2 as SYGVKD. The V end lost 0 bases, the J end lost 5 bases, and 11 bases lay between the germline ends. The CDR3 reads CAISESGPGNEQYF. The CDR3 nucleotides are TGTGCCATCAGTGAGTCGGGACCAGGGAACGAGCAGTACTTC.

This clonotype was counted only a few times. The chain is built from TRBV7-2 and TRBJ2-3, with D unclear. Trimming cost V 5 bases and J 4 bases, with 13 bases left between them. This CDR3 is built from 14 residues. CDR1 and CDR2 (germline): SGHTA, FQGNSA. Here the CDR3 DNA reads TGTGCCAGCAGCCCCGGCCTTTCAGCAGATACGCAGTATTTT. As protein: CASSPGLSADTQYF.

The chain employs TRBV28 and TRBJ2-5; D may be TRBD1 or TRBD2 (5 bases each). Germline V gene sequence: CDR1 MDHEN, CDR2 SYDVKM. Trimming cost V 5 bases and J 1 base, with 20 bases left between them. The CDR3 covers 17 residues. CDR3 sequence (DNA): TGTGCCAGCAGTGTCCGGACCGGGACCCCCTTCCAAGAGACCCAGTACTTC. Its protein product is CASSVRTGTPFQETQYF. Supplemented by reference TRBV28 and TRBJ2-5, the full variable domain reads DVKVTQSSRYLVKRTGEKVFLECVQDMDHENMFWYRQDPGLGLRLIYFSYDVKMKEKGDIPEGYSVSREKKERFSLILESASTNQTSMYLCASSVRTGTPFQETQYFGPGTRLLVL.

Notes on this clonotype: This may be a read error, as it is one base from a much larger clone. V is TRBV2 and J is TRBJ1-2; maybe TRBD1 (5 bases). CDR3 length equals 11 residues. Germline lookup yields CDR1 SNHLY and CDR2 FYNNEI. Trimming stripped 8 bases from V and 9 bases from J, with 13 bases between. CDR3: CASGRGERYTF. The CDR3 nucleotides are TGTGCCAGCGGTCGAGGGGAGCGCTACACCTTC.

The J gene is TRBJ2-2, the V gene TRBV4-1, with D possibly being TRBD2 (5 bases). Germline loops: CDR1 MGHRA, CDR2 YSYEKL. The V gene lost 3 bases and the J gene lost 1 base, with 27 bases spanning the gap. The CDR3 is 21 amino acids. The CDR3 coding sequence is TGCGCCAGCAGCCATCGCCCCCCCGACTACGTCTCACTACAGAACACCGGGGAGCTGTTTTTT. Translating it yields CASSHRPPDYVSLQNTGELFF.

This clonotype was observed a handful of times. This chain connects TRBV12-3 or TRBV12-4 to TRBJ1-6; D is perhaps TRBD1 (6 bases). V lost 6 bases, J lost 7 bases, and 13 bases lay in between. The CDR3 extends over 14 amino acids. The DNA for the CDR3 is TGTGCCAGCAGCCGGGGGGCAGGGAATTCACCCCTCCACTTT. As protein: CASSRGAGNSPLHF.

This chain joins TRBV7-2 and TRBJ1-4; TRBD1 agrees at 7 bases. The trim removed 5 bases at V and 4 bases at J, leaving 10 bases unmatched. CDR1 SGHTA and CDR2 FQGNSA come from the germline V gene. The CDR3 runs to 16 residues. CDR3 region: CASSPQHRDSNEKLFF. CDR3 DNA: TGTGCCAGCAGCCCACAACACCGGGACAGTAATGAAAAACTGTTTTTT.

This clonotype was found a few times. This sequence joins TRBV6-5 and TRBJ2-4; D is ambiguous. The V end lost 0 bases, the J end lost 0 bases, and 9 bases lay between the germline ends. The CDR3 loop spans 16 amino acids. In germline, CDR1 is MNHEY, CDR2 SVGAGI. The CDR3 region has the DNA TGTGCCAGCAGTTACTCGATAAGCCTAGCCAAAAACATTCAGTACTTC. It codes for CASSYSISLAKNIQYF.

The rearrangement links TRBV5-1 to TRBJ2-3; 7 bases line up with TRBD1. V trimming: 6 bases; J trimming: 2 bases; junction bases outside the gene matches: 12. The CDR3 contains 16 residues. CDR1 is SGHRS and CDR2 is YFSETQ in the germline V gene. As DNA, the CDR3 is TGCGCCAGCATCTCCGGACAGGTCCATTCCACAGATACGCAGTATTTT. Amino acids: CASISGQVHSTDTQYF. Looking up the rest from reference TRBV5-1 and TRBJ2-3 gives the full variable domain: KAGVTQTPRYLIKTRGQQVTLSCSPISGHRSVSWYQQTPGQGLQFLFEYFSETQRNKGNFPGRFSGRQFSNSRSEMNVSTLELGDSALYLCASISGQVHSTDTQYFGPGTRLTVL.

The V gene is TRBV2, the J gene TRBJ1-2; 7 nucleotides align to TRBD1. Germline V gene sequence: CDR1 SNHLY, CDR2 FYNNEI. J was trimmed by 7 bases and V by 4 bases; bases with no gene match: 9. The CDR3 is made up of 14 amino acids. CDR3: CASSVGQRSCGYTF. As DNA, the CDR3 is TGTGCCAGCAGTGTGGGACAGAGAAGCTGTGGCTACACCTTC. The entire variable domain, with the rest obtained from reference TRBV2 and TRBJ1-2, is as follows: EPEVTQTPSHQVTQMGQEVILRCVPISNHLYFYWYRQILGQKVEFLVSFYNNEISEKSEIFDDQFSVERPDGSNFTLKIRSTKLEDSAMYFCASSVGQRSCGYTFGSGTRLTVV.

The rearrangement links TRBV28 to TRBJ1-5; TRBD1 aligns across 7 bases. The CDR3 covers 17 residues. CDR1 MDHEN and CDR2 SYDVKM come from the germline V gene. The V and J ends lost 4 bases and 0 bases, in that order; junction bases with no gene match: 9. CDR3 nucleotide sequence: TGTGCCAGCAGTTCCCCCTGGGGGACAGATAGCAATCAGCCCCAGCATTTT. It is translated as CASSSPWGTDSNQPQHF.

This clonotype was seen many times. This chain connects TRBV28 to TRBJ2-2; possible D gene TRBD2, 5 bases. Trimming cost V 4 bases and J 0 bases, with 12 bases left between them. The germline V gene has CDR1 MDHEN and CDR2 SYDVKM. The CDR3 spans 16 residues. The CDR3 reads CASSYISGSNTGELFF. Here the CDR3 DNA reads TGTGCCAGCAGTTATATAAGCGGTTCGAACACCGGGGAGCTGTTTTTT.

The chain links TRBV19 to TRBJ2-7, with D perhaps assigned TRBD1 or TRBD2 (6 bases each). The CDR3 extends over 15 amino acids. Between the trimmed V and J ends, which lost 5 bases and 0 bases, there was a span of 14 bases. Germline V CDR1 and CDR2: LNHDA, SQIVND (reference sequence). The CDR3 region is CASSLLRGASYEQYF. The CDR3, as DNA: TGTGCCAGTAGTCTTTTGAGGGGGGCCTCCTACGAGCAGTACTTC.

The chain's CDR3 is CASSASGTALTGELFF. The CDR3 DNA reads TGTGCCAGCAGCGCGTCCGGGACAGCCCTCACCGGGGAGCTGTTTTTT. The chain employs TRBV6-1 and TRBJ2-2; 7 bases agree with TRBD1. The CDR3 extends over 16 amino acids. Trimming cost V 6 bases and J 4 bases; bases outside gene matches: 11. CDR1 and CDR2 (germline): MNHNS, SASEGT.